The present TCR beta chain was sequenced within a study of identical twins. The CDR3 runs to 13 residues. Germline V gene data show CDR1 as SGHRS and CDR2 as YFSETQ. Trimming cost V 5 bases and J 6 bases, with 12 bases left between them. Using its own MiXCR run on the 5' RACE reads, TCRdb lists one record per CDR3 protein. The table shows some 790,000 distinct CDR3 sequences, with about 20% occurring only once. Separately, the same data were catalogued under a study of T cells expressing NK-cell markers. From that report: Within the sequenced cohort of eight donors, seven exhibited HCMV seropositivity and one was seronegative.

The sample consisted of PBMCs. This clonotype originated in a woman aged 18-35 years in good health. The chain uses TRBV5-1 and TRBJ2-4; a weak D match, TRBD1 (5 bases). The CDR3, as DNA: TGCGCCAGCAGGCAAGCTGGGGCAAACATTCAGTACTTC. Protein product: CASRQAGANIQYF. The full variable domain, its missing parts supplied by reference TRBV5-1 and TRBJ2-4, is KAGVTQTPRYLIKTRGQQVTLSCSPISGHRSVSWYQQTPGQGLQFLFEYFSETQRNKGNFPGRFSGRQFSNSRSEMNVSTLELGDSALYLCASRQAGANIQYFGAGTRLSVL.